These 11 T cell receptor beta chains came from one sample sequenced in a study of naive and memory T cell subsets. Study-wide findings and caveats: A few larger clonotypes appeared in naive repertoires, especially CD8, possibly memory cells re-expressing CD45RA.

Their specific antigens are unknown. Both TRBC1 and TRBC2 were covered by a beta constant-region primer of two equimolar oligonucleotides. Four rounds of PCR amplified the ligated cDNA using nested alpha and beta constant-region primers plus SP2. Each CDR3 protein is one row after TCRdb ran MiXCR on the UMI-ligation and nested PCR reads. The profile shows more than 95,000 distinct CDR3 sequences, about 14% of them singletons. Sequencing used naive CD8+ T cells from blood. The receptors come from a human donor in good health.

The chain couples TRBV28 to TRBJ2-7; D perhaps matches TRBD1 (6 bases). This CDR3 spans 15 amino acids. The germline V and J ends were trimmed by 5 bases and 0 bases, with 14 bases remaining between them. The V gene's germline CDR1 is MDHEN and CDR2 SYDVKM. This CDR3 is CASSIGTSGSYEQYF. The CDR3 DNA follows: TGTGCCAGCAGTATTGGGACATCGGGCTCCTACGAGCAGTACTTC. The variable domain in full, completed from reference TRBV28 and TRBJ2-7, reads DVKVTQSSRYLVKRTGEKVFLECVQDMDHENMFWYRQDPGLGLRLIYFSYDVKMKEKGDIPEGYSVSREKKERFSLILESASTNQTSMYLCASSIGTSGSYEQYFGPGTRLTVT.

The sample holds many counts of this clonotype. The V call is TRBV6-2 or TRBV6-3, the J call TRBJ2-1, with unresolved D. Trimming removed 4 bases at V and 6 bases at J, with 10 bases between. Germline values: CDR1 MNHEY, CDR2 SVGEGT. This CDR3 is 13 amino acids long. CDR3 residues: CASSWWAVNEQFF. The CDR3 coding sequence is TGTGCCAGCAGTTGGTGGGCGGTCAATGAGCAGTTCTTC.

This clonotype was seen repeatedly, ten times or more. The chain links TRBV6-2 or TRBV6-3 to TRBJ2-7; D call uncertain. The ends were cut back, 2 bases at V and 3 bases at J, with 5 bases in the middle. CDR3 length: 12 residues. Germline CDR1 reads MNHEY; CDR2 reads SVGEGT. CDR3 residues: CASSYGVYEQYF. Written as DNA, the CDR3 is TGTGCCAGCAGTTACGGGGTCTACGAGCAGTACTTC.

This clonotype was seen ten or more times. The rearrangement links TRBV20-1 to TRBJ2-1, with D possibly TRBD2 on 6 matching bases. Looked up from germline, CDR1 is DFQATT and CDR2 is SNEGSKA (reference sequence). V was clipped by 0 bases and J by 7 bases, with 13 bases between them. CDR3 length: 14 amino acids. The CDR3: CSARDRVLANEQFF. The CDR3 DNA reads TGCAGTGCTAGAGATCGCGTACTAGCAAATGAGCAGTTCTTC.

In the case of this clonotype: This may come from a read error, since a much larger clone is one base off. V usage is TRBV5-6 and J usage is TRBJ1-5; possibly TRBD1 for D (5 bases). Germline lookup yields CDR1 SGHDT and CDR2 YYEEEE. The CDR3 runs 14 residues. The CDR3 bases are TGTGCCAGCAGCTTGGGACAGAACAATCAGCCCCATCATTTT. Translated, it gives CASSLGQNNQPHHF. The full variable domain, in which reference TRBV5-6 and TRBJ1-5 provide the parts outside the CDR3, is DAGVTQSPTHLIKTRGQQVTLRCSPKSGHDTVSWYQQALGQGPQFIFQYYEEEERQRGNFPDRFSGHQFPNYSSELNVNALLLGDSALYLCASSLGQNNQPHHFGDGTRLSIL.

This clonotype was counted only a few times. The chain couples TRBV4-3 to TRBJ2-1, with unresolved D. V was shortened by 6 bases and J by 5 bases, with 17 bases between the two germline ends. The CDR3 is 15 residues long. Germline V gene data show CDR1 as LGHNA and CDR2 as YSLEER. CDR3 protein: CASRNLDRGDNEQFF. DNA of the CDR3: TGCGCCAGCAGGAACCTAGACCGTGGCGACAATGAGCAGTTCTTC.

This clonotype was observed a few times. The J gene is TRBJ1-1, the V gene TRBV27, with D unresolved. The length of the CDR3 is 13 residues. The V end lost 0 bases, the J end lost 4 bases, and 6 bases lay between the germline ends. Germline CDR1 is MNHEY and CDR2 is SMNVEV (reference sequence). The CDR3 loop is CASSLSTFTEAFF. DNA for the CDR3: TGTGCCAGCAGTTTATCAACGTTCACTGAAGCTTTCTTT.

J is TRBJ1-5 and V is TRBV7-9; possible D gene TRBD1, 6 bases. With 5 bases removed from V and 8 bases from J, the gap between germline ends came to 10 bases. CDR3 length: 12 amino acids. The germline gives CDR1 SEHNR, CDR2 FQNEAQ (reference sequence). The CDR3 DNA reads TGTGCCAGCAGCAGAGGGGGGGAGCCCCAGCATTTT. Encoded protein: CASSRGGEPQHF.

The gene calls are TRBV19 and TRBJ2-7; no clear D gene. With 8 bases removed from V and 6 bases from J, the gap between germline ends came to 14 bases. The length of the CDR3 is 12 residues. CDR1 and CDR2 (germline): LNHDA, SQIVND (reference sequence). DNA for the CDR3: TGTGCCAGTCGATCCGGGCTTGCCGAGCAGTACTTC. Its translation: CASRSGLAEQYF.

About this clonotype itself: An end of the junction does not agree with germline; a read error may underlie this. The rearrangement uses TRBV7-6 and TRBJ2-3, with 10 bases matching TRBD2. CDR1 and CDR2 (germline): SGHVS, FNYEAQ. This CDR3 region has 17 residues. This CDR3 is CASSLEVEREGTDTQYF. CDR3 in DNA: TGTGCCAGCAGCTTAGAAGTTGAGCGGGAGGGCACAGATACGCAGTATTTC.

This sequence joins TRBV7-8 and TRBJ1-4, with 7 bases identical to TRBD1. The CDR3 extends over 14 amino acids. Germline V gene data show CDR1 as SGHVS and CDR2 as FQNEAQ. With 5 bases clipped from V and 6 bases from J, the junction kept 6 bases outside the gene matches. CDR3 nucleotides: TGTGCCAGCAGCCAACAGGGGTGGGATGAAAAACTGTTTTTT. It translates to CASSQQGWDEKLFF.